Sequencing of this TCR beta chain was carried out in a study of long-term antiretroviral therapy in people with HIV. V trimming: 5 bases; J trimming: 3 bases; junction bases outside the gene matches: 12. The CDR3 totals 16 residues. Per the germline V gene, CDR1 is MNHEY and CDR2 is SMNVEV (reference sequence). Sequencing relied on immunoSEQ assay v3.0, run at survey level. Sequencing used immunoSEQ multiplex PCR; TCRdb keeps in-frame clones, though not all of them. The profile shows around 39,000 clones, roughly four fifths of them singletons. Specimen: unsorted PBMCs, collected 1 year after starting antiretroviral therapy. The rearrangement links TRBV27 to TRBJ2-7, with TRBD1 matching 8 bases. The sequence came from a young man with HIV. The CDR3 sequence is CASSPRTGSEDYEQYF. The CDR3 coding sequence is TGTGCCAGCAGTCCCCGGACAGGGTCGGAGGACTACGAGCAGTACTTC.